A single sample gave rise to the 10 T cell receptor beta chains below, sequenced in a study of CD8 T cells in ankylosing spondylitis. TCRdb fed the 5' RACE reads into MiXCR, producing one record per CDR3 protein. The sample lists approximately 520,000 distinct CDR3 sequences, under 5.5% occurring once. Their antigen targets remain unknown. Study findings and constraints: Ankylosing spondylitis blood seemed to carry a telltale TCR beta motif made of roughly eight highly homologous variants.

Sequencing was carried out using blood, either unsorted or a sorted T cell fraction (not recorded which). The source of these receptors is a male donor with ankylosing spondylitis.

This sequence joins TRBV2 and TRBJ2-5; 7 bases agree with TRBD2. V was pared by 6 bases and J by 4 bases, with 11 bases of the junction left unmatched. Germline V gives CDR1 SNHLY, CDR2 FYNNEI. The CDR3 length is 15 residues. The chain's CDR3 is CASSGDWGGGETQYF. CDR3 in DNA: TGTGCCAGCAGCGGGGACTGGGGGGGTGGAGAGACCCAGTACTTC.

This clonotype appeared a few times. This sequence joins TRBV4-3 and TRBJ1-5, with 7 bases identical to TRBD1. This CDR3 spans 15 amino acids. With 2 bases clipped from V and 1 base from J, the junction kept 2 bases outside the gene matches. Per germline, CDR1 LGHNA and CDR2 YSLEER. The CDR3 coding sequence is TGCGCCAGCAGCCAAATGACAGGGAGCAATCAGCCCCAGCATTTT. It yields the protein CASSQMTGSNQPQHF.

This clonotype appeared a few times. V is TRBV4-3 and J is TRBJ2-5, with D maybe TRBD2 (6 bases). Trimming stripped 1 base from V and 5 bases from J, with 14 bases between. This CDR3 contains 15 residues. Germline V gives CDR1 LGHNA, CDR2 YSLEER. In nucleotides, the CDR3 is TGCGCCAGCAGCCAAGTTCTGGGACTGGTGGAGACCCAGTACTTC. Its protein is CASSQVLGLVETQYF.

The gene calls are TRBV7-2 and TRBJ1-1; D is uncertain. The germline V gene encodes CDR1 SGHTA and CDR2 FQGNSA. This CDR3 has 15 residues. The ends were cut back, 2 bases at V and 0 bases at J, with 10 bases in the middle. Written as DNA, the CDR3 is TGTGCCAGCAGCTTAAGGCCGGGTCTGAACACTGAAGCTTTCTTT. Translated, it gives CASSLRPGLNTEAFF.

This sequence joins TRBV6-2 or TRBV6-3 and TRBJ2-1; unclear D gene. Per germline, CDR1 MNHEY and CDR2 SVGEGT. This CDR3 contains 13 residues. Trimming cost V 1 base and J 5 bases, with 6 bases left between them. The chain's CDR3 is CASSYFWHNEQFF. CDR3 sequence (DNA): TGTGCCAGCAGTTACTTCTGGCACAATGAGCAGTTCTTC.

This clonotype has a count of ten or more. The CDR3 reads CASSSVTGGAKGYTF. CDR3 DNA: TGTGCCAGCAGTTCGGTAACAGGGGGCGCGAAGGGCTACACCTTC. The chain links TRBV27 to TRBJ1-2; 9 bases match TRBD1. The ends lost 4 bases at V and 8 bases at J; junction bases unmatched: 11. The V gene's germline CDR1 is MNHEY and CDR2 SMNVEV (reference sequence). The CDR3 extends over 15 amino acids.

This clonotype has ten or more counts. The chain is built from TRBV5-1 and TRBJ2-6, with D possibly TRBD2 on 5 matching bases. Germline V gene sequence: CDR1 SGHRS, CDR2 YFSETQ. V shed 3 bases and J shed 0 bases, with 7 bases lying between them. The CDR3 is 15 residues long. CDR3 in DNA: TGCGCCAGCAGCTCGGGGAGCTCTGGGGCCAACGTCCTGACTTTC. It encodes CASSSGSSGANVLTF.

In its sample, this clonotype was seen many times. Here the CDR3 reads CASSLVSETYEQYF. CDR3 DNA: TGTGCCAGCAGCTTAGTTTCCGAAACCTACGAGCAGTACTTC. The rearrangement joins TRBV7-2 to TRBJ2-7, with no clear D. Trimming removed 1 base from V and 2 bases from J, with 9 bases in between. The CDR3 extends over 14 amino acids. Germline lookup yields CDR1 SGHTA and CDR2 FQGNSA.

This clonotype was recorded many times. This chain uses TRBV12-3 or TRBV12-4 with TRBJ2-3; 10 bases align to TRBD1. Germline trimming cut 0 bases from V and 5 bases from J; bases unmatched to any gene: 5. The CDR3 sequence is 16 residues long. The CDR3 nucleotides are TGTGCCAGCAGTTTAGCGGGGACAGGGGCAAGAGATACGCAGTATTTT. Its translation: CASSLAGTGARDTQYF.

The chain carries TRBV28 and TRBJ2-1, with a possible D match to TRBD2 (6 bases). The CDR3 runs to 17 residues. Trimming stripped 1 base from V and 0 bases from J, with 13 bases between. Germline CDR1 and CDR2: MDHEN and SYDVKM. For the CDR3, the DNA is TGTGCCAGCAGTTTATACGGCGGGGACCTCTCCTACAATGAGCAGTTCTTC. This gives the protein CASSLYGGDLSYNEQFF.